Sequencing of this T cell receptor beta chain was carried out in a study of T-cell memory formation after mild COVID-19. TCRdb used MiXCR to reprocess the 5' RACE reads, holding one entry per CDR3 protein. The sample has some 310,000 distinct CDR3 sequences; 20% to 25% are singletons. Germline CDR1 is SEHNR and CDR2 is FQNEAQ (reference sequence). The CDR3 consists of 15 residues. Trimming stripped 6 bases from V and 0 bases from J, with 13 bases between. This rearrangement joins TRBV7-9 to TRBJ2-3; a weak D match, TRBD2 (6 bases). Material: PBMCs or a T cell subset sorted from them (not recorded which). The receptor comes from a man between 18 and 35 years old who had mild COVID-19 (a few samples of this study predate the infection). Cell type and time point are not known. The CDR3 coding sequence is TGTGCCAGCAGGGGGAGGCGCGCTAGCACAGATACGCAGTATTTT. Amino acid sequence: CASRGRRASTDTQYF.